What follows are 24 T cell receptor beta chains derived from one specimen sequenced in a study of shared clonotypes between healthy human individuals. Only in-frame clones appear in the TCRdb table, and some are missing; sequencing was by immunoSEQ multiplex PCR. The data hold some 1,400,000 clones, with roughly 95% observed a single time. Sequencing was carried out using naive CD4+ T cells sorted from blood. Indicated subset: CD45RA+ positively selected. These receptors all stem from a man aged 30 to 45 in good health.

This clone was picked up one time. At the DNA level, this CDR3 is encoded by other sequences in the same sample as well. This CDR3 is CASSYSPSSYEQYF. DNA of the CDR3: TGTGCCAGCAGTTACTCGCCGAGCTCCTACGAGCAGTACTTC. V gene TRBV6-6 combines with J gene TRBJ2-7, with D unclear. This CDR3 region has 14 residues. The V gene's germline CDR1 is MNHNY and CDR2 SVGAGI (reference sequence). Trimming cost V 0 bases and J 0 bases, with 6 bases left between them.

A note on this clone: The junction does not match germline at one end; this may be a read error. V gene TRBV28 combines with J gene TRBJ2-7; 7 nucleotides match TRBD2. Germline CDR1 and CDR2: MDHEN and SYDVKM. This CDR3 is 13 amino acids long. The CDR3, as DNA: TGTGCCAGCCTAACTAGCGATACGTTGGGGTTGAACTTC. As protein: CASLTSDTLGLNF.

CDR3 sequence: CASSQAREQYF. DNA of the CDR3: TGTGCCAGCAGTCAAGCGAGGGAGCAGTACTTC. The V gene is TRBV27, the J gene TRBJ2-7; no firm D call. This CDR3 has 11 residues. V lost 5 bases and J 7 bases, leaving 9 bases between the germline ends. Germline CDR1 reads MNHEY; CDR2 reads SMNVEV (reference sequence).

This chain links TRBV19 with TRBJ2-3; D is perhaps TRBD2 (5 bases). The germline V gene encodes CDR1 LNHDA and CDR2 SQIVND (reference sequence). Trimming left V 3 bases short and J 6 bases short, with 10 bases between. The CDR3 has 13 residues. The CDR3 sequence: CASSIRPGDTQYF. CDR3 bases: TGTGCCAGTAGTATCAGACCGGGGGATACGCAGTATTTT.

Comments on this clone: Other DNA sequences from this sample encode an identical CDR3 as well. This chain uses TRBV29-1 with TRBJ2-4, with D maybe TRBD1 (6 bases). The CDR3 has 12 residues. Germline CDR1 SQVTM, CDR2 ANQGSEA. Trimming shortened V by 4 bases and J by 5 bases, and 9 bases separated the two germline ends. The CDR3 sequence is CSVGKGENIQYF. The CDR3 DNA follows: TGCAGCGTTGGGAAGGGGGAAAACATTCAGTACTTC. Together with reference TRBV29-1 and TRBJ2-4, the CDR3 gives the full variable domain: SAVISQKPSRDICQRGTSLTIQCQVDSQVTMMFWYRQQPGQSLTLIATANQGSEATYESGFVIDKFPISRPNLTFSTLTVSNMSPEDSSIYLCSVGKGENIQYFGAGTRLSVL.

This clone was recorded once. The V and J genes are TRBV7-9 and TRBJ1-3; no reliable D call. CDR3 length equals 13 residues. Germline V lookup: CDR1 SEHNR, CDR2 FQNEAQ (reference sequence). Trimming removed 1 base from V and 4 bases from J, with 5 bases in between. The CDR3 loop is CASSLGAGNTIYF. As DNA, the CDR3 is TGTGCCAGCAGCTTAGGTGCCGGAAACACCATATATTTT.

The gene calls are TRBV4-3 and TRBJ1-4; 9 bases match TRBD1. The CDR3 runs 16 residues. From germline, CDR1 is LGHNA and CDR2 YSLEER. V lost 0 bases, J lost 5 bases, and 4 bases stayed unmatched. Here the CDR3 DNA reads TGCGCCAGCAGCCAAGACTACAGGGGGCTGAATGAAAAACTGTTTTTT. Protein sequence: CASSQDYRGLNEKLFF.

The chain uses TRBV19 and TRBJ2-7, with a weak D call TRBD1 (5 bases). The CDR3 contains 13 residues. Germline lookup yields CDR1 LNHDA and CDR2 SQIVND (reference sequence). Trimming removed 8 bases from V and 1 base from J, with 12 bases in between. This CDR3 reads CASAVAGSYEQYF. In DNA form, the CDR3 reads TGTGCCAGTGCGGTAGCAGGGTCCTACGAGCAGTACTTC.

The chain couples TRBV5-1 to TRBJ2-7, with D possibly matching TRBD1 (6 bases). V lost 0 bases to trimming and J lost 5 bases, with 18 bases between them. The germline gives CDR1 SGHRS, CDR2 YFSETQ. The CDR3 is 16 residues long. CDR3 sequence reads: CASSLAKVTGRDEQYF. The CDR3 coding sequence is TGCGCCAGCAGCTTGGCGAAAGTTACAGGGCGCGACGAGCAGTACTTC.

The chain carries TRBV7-9 and TRBJ2-6; the D gene is possibly TRBD1 (5 bases). The length of the CDR3 is 18 residues. Germline V gene data show CDR1 as SEHNR and CDR2 as FQNEAQ (reference sequence). V lost 6 bases and J 4 bases, leaving 22 bases between the germline ends. The CDR3 protein is CASRDMGPSPKGANVLTF. The CDR3 DNA reads TGTGCCAGCAGGGACATGGGTCCCTCCCCGAAAGGGGCCAACGTCCTGACTTTC.

The rearrangement links TRBV7-2 to TRBJ2-5; 10 bases map to TRBD2. The CDR3 contains 13 residues. The V gene's germline CDR1 is SGHTA and CDR2 FQGNSA. The V segment lost 6 bases and the J segment 6 bases; nucleotides outside the gene matches: 4. DNA for the CDR3: TGTGCCAGCAGGACTAGCGGGTCCCAGACCCAGTACTTC. This sequence encodes CASRTSGSQTQYF. The entire variable domain, with the rest obtained from reference TRBV7-2 and TRBJ2-5, is as follows: GAGVSQSPSNKVTEKGKDVELRCDPISGHTALYWYRQSLGQGLEFLIYFQGNSAPDKSGLPSDRFSAERTGGSVSTLTIQRTQQEDSAVYLCASRTSGSQTQYFGPGTRLLVL.

The chain recombines TRBV9 with TRBJ2-2; no definite D call. The V gene's germline CDR1 is SGDLS and CDR2 YYNGEE. Trimming removed 0 bases at V and 5 bases at J, with 17 bases between. The CDR3 sequence is 17 residues long. The DNA of the CDR3 is TGTGCCAGCAGCGTAGCCCCTCCAATCGATGGAACCGGGGAGCTGTTTTTT. Protein: CASSVAPPIDGTGELFF.

CDR3 nucleotides: TGTGCCAGCACGCGGGTCTCACCCGAGCAGTACTTC. This sequence encodes CASTRVSPEQYF. The gene calls are TRBV2 and TRBJ2-7; possible D gene TRBD2, 5 bases. The CDR3 is 12 residues long. V gave up 7 bases and J gave up 6 bases, with 13 bases separating them. Germline V gene data show CDR1 as SNHLY and CDR2 as FYNNEI.

The chain combines TRBV4-1 with TRBJ1-1, with D perhaps TRBD1 (5 bases). Per germline, CDR1 MGHRA and CDR2 YSYEKL. The CDR3 is 15 residues long. Trimming cost V 4 bases and J 3 bases, with 15 bases left between them. The CDR3, as DNA: TGCGCCAGCAGCCGATATACGGACACTTACACTGAAGCTTTCTTT. Translation: CASSRYTDTYTEAFF.

This sequence joins TRBV20-1 and TRBJ2-7; D remains unclear. CDR1 is DFQATT, CDR2 SNEGSKA, per germline (reference sequence). The V end lost 5 bases, the J end lost 5 bases, and 7 bases lay between the germline ends. The CDR3 is made up of 10 amino acids. CDR3 nucleotide sequence: TGCAGTGCTGGCTATAACGAGCAGTACTTC. Residues: CSAGYNEQYF.

The V gene is TRBV14, the J gene TRBJ1-1; no reliable D call. The V end lost 0 bases, the J end lost 4 bases, and 6 bases lay between the germline ends. The CDR3 is made up of 13 amino acids. Germline V gene data show CDR1 as SGHDN and CDR2 as FVKESK. The CDR3 region is CASSQEASTEAFF. The CDR3 bases are TGTGCCAGCAGCCAAGAGGCGAGCACTGAAGCTTTCTTT.

The chain is built from TRBV10-3 and TRBJ1-3; no clear D. The germline V gene has CDR1 ENHRY and CDR2 SYGVKD. Trimming stripped 7 bases from V and 8 bases from J, with 9 bases between. The CDR3 contains 11 residues. CDR3 amino acids: CAIKNADTIYF. CDR3 bases: TGTGCCATCAAGAATGCCGACACCATATATTTT.

The chain employs TRBV4-1 and TRBJ2-2; D not certain. V was shortened by 5 bases and J by 8 bases, with 9 bases between the two germline ends. The germline V gene encodes CDR1 MGHRA and CDR2 YSYEKL. CDR3 size: 12 residues. The CDR3 DNA sequence: TGCGCCAGCAGCTCCCGAGGAGGGGAGCTGTTTTTT. It encodes CASSSRGGELFF.

Points on this clone: Other DNA sequences in this specimen translate into the identical CDR3. The chain employs TRBV10-1 and TRBJ2-1, with D possibly TRBD2 on 5 matching bases. In germline, CDR1 is WNHNN, CDR2 SYGVQD (reference sequence). Trimming pared 2 bases from V and 3 bases from J, leaving 11 bases between. This CDR3 has 15 amino acids. DNA of the CDR3: TGCGCCAGCAGTGAGAGCGGTCAAGGCTACAATGAGCAGTTCTTC. Its translation: CASSESGQGYNEQFF.

This sequence joins TRBV6-1 and TRBJ2-7, with D possibly being TRBD2 (5 bases). Germline CDR1 and CDR2: MNHNS and SASEGT. Between the trimmed V and J ends, which lost 8 bases and 3 bases, there was a span of 14 bases. This CDR3 comprises 13 residues. This CDR3 reads CASSGGWDYEQYF. Here the CDR3 DNA reads TGTGCCAGCTCCGGAGGCTGGGACTACGAGCAGTACTTC.

The chain is built from TRBV19 and TRBJ2-1, with TRBD2 matching 8 bases. CDR3 length equals 15 residues. The V and J ends lost 5 bases and 5 bases, in that order; junction bases with no gene match: 8. CDR1 and CDR2 (germline): LNHDA, SQIVND (reference sequence). The CDR3 spells CASSRSGGFDNEQFF. As DNA, the CDR3 is TGTGCCAGTAGTCGCTCGGGGGGGTTCGACAATGAGCAGTTCTTC.

The chain uses TRBV11-2 and TRBJ2-7; D is unclear. Germline CDR1 and CDR2: SGHAT and FQNNGV. The CDR3 contains 12 residues. Deletions cut 1 base from V and 5 bases from J, with 6 bases between. This CDR3 reads CASSLAFHEQYF. The CDR3 coding sequence is TGTGCCAGCAGCTTAGCTTTCCACGAGCAGTACTTC.

This clone was observed a few times. The CDR3 here is CASSLSRLGELFF. The CDR3 coding sequence is TGTGCCAGCAGTTTATCAAGGCTCGGGGAGCTGTTTTTT. V gene TRBV27 combines with J gene TRBJ2-2, with D unresolved. Trimming shortened V by 0 bases and J by 7 bases, and 6 bases separated the two germline ends. This CDR3 comprises 13 residues. The germline CDR1 and CDR2 sequences are MNHEY and SMNVEV (reference sequence).

In the case of this clone: Other DNA sequences within the sample encode an identical CDR3. This rearrangement joins TRBV5-1 to TRBJ2-5; 14 nucleotides match TRBD2. This CDR3 is 15 amino acids long. With 3 bases clipped from V and 5 bases from J, the junction kept 3 bases outside the gene matches. The germline V gene encodes CDR1 SGHRS and CDR2 YFSETQ. CDR3 bases: TGCGCCAGCAGCTCGGGACTAGCGGGAGAGGAGACCCAGTACTTC. It codes for CASSSGLAGEETQYF. Full variable domain (missing parts from reference TRBV5-1 and TRBJ2-5): KAGVTQTPRYLIKTRGQQVTLSCSPISGHRSVSWYQQTPGQGLQFLFEYFSETQRNKGNFPGRFSGRQFSNSRSEMNVSTLELGDSALYLCASSSGLAGEETQYFGPGTRLLVL.